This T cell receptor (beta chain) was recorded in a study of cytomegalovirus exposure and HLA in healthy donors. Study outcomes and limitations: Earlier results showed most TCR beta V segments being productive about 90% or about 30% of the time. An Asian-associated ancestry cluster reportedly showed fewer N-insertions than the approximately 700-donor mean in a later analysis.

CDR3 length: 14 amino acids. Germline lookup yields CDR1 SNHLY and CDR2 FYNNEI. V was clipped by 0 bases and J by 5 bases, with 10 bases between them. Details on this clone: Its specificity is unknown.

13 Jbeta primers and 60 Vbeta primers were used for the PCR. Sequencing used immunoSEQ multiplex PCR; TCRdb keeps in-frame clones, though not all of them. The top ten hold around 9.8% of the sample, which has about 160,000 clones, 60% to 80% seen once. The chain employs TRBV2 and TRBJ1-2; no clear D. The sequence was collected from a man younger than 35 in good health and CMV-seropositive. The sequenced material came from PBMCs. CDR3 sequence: CASSEADRTYGYTF. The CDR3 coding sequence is TGTGCCAGCAGTGAAGCGGATAGGACTTATGGCTACACCTTC.